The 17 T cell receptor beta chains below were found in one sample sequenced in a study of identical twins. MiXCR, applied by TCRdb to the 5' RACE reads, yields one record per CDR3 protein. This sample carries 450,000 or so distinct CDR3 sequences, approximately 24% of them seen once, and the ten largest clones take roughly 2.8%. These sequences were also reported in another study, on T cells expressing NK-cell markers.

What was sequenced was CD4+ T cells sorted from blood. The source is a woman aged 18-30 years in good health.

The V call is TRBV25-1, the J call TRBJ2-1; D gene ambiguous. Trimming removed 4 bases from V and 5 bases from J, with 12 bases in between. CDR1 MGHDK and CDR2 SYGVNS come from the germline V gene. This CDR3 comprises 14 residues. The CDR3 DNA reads TGTGCCAGCAGTGGCCCAGTTGGAAACAATGAGCAGTTCTTC. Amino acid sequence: CASSGPVGNNEQFF.

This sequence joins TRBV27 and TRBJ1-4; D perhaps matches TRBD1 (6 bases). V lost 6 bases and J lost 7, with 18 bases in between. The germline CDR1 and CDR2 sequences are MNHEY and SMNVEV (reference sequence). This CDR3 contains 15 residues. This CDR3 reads CASRSGGAGGEKLFF. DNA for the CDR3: TGTGCCAGCAGGTCCGGGGGGGCCGGAGGTGAAAAACTGTTTTTT.

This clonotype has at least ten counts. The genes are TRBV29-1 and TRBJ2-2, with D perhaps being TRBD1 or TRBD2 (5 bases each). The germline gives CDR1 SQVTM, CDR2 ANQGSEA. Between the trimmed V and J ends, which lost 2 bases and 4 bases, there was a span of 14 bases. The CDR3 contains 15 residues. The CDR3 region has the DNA TGCAGCGTTGAAAATGGGGGTCCGGGCACCGGGGAGCTGTTTTTT. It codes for CSVENGGPGTGELFF.

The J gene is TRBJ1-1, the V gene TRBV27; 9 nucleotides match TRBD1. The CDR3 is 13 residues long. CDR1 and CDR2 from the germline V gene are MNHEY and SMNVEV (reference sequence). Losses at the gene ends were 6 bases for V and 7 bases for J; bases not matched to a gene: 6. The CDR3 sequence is CASRVQGALEAFF. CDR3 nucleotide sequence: TGTGCCAGCAGGGTACAGGGGGCCCTTGAAGCTTTCTTT.

CDR3 protein: CASSSSGLGEETQYF. CDR3 coding DNA: TGCGCCAGCAGCTCCTCGGGACTAGGAGAAGAGACCCAGTACTTC. The V and J genes are TRBV5-1 and TRBJ2-5; 8 bases map to TRBD2. V lost 3 bases and J lost 3; bases outside the gene matches: 7. CDR3 length: 15 amino acids. The germline CDR1 and CDR2 sequences are SGHRS and YFSETQ.

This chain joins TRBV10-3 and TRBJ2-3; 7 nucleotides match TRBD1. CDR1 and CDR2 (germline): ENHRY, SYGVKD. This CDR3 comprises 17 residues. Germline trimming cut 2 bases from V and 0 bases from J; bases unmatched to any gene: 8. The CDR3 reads CAISETKNRGSTDTQYF. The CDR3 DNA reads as TGTGCCATCAGTGAGACGAAGAACAGGGGTAGCACAGATACGCAGTATTTT.

CDR3 in amino acids: CASSLASGGLTDTQYF. DNA for the CDR3: TGCGCCAGCAGCTTGGCTAGCGGGGGCCTCACAGATACGCAGTATTTT. The chain combines TRBV5-1 with TRBJ2-3, with 10 positions matching TRBD2. Germline lookup yields CDR1 SGHRS and CDR2 YFSETQ. The CDR3 is made up of 16 amino acids. Trimming took 0 bases from V and 2 from J; bases not matched to a gene: 3.

CDR3 amino acids: CASSSDLDDTQYF. CDR3 nucleotide sequence: TGTGCCAGCAGCTCGGACTTGGACGATACGCAGTATTTT. The rearrangement joins TRBV5-5 to TRBJ2-3; TRBD2 might be the D (5 bases). Germline V CDR1 and CDR2: SGHKS, YYEKEE (reference sequence). This CDR3 comprises 13 residues. V dropped 3 bases and J dropped 6 bases, with 11 bases sitting between them.

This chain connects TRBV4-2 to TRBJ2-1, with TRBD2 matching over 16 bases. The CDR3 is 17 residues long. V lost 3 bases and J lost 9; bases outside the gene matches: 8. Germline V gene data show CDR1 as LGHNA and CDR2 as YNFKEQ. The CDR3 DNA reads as TGTGCCAGCAGCCAGCCCGGGACTAGCGGGGGGGTGGGTGAGCAGTTCTTC. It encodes CASSQPGTSGGVGEQFF.

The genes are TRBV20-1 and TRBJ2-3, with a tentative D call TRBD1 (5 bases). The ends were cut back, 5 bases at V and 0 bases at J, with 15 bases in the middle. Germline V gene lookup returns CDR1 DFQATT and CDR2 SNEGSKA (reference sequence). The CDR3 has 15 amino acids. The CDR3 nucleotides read TGCAGTGCTTTTGTAGGACACGCTAGCACAGATACGCAGTATTTT. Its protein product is CSAFVGHASTDTQYF.

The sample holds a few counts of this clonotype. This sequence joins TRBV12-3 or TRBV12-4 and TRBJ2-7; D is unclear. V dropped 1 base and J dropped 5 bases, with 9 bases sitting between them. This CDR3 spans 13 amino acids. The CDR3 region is CASSLVAPNEQYF. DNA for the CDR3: TGTGCCAGCAGTTTAGTGGCGCCAAACGAGCAGTACTTC.

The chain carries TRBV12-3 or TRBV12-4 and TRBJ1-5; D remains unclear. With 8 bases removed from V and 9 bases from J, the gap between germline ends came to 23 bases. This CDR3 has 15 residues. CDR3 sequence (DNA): TGTGCCAGCTCAACCGGCGGGGTCCAAGGGTGGCCCCAGCATTTT. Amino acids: CASSTGGVQGWPQHF.

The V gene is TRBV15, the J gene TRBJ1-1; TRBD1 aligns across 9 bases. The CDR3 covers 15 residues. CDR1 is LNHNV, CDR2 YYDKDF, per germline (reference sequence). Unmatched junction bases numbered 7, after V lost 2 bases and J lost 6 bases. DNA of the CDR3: TGTGCCACCAGCAGAAAGACAGGGGGATTCGCTGAAGCTTTCTTT. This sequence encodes CATSRKTGGFAEAFF. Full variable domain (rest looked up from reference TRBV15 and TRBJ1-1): DAMVIQNPRYQVTQFGKPVTLSCSQTLNHNVMYWYQQKSSQAPKLLFHYYDKDFNNEADTPDNFQSRRPNTSFCFLDIRSPGLGDTAMYLCATSRKTGGFAEAFFGQGTRLTVV.

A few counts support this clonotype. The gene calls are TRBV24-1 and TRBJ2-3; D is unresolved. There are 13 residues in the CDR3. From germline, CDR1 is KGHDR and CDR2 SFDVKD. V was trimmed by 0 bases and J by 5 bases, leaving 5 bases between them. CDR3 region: CATSDLTGDTQYF. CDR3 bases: TGTGCCACCAGTGATTTGACCGGAGATACGCAGTATTTT.

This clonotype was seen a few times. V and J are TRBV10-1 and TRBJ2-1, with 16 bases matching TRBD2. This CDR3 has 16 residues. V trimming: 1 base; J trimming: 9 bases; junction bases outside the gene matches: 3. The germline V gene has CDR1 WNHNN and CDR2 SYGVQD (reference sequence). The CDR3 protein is CASSELGLAGGSEQFF. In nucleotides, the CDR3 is TGCGCCAGCAGTGAGTTGGGACTAGCGGGAGGGAGTGAGCAGTTCTTC.

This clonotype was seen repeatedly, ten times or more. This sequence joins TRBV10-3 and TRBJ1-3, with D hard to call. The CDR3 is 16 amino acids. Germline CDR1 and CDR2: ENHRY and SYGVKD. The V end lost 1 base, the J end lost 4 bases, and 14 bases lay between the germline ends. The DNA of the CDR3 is TGTGCCATCAGTGAGTTACGGGGATCGGTCGGAAACACCATATATTTT. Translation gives CAISELRGSVGNTIYF.

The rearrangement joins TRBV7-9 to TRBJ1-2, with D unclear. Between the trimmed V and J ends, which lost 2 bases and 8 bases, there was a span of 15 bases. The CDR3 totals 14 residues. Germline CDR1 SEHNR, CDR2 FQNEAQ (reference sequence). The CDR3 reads CASSLIPPGEGYTF. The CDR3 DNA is TGTGCCAGCAGCTTAATTCCCCCGGGAGAGGGCTACACCTTC. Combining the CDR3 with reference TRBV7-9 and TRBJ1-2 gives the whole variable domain DTGVSQNPRHKITKRGQNVTFRCDPISEHNRLYWYRQTLGQGPEFLTYFQNEAQLEKSRLLSDRFSAERPKGSFSTLEIQRTEQGDSAMYLCASSLIPPGEGYTFGSGTRLTVV.